A single sample gave rise to the 16 T cell receptor beta chains below, sequenced in a study of CD8 T cells in Susac syndrome. Reverse transcription of about 0.45 to 1 ug RNA used random hexamers. From the immunoSEQ multiplex PCR reads, TCRdb called clonotypes with MiXCR, one entry per CDR3 protein. This table holds about 200,000 distinct CDR3 sequences, approximately 96% found once. The source material was CD4+ T cells from PBMCs. All receptors come from a human donor with multiple sclerosis.

The V and J genes are TRBV29-1 and TRBJ1-1; D might be TRBD1 (5 bases). V lost 6 bases and J 4 bases, leaving 15 bases between the germline ends. Germline loops: CDR1 SQVTM, CDR2 ANQGSEA. The CDR3 loop spans 13 amino acids. For the CDR3, the DNA is TGCAGCGTGACGAAGGGCGGGGGCACTGAAGCTTTCTTT. Encoded protein: CSVTKGGGTEAFF.

The rearrangement links TRBV5-4 to TRBJ2-5, with D possibly matching TRBD1 (6 bases). Germline V gives CDR1 SGHNT, CDR2 YYREEE (reference sequence). Between the trimmed V and J ends, which lost 4 bases and 5 bases, there was a span of 15 bases. The CDR3 spans 14 residues. CDR3 sequence: CASSIARGVETQYF. The CDR3 coding sequence is TGTGCCAGCAGCATAGCCAGGGGTGTGGAGACCCAGTACTTC.

V is TRBV28 and J is TRBJ1-1; the match to TRBD1 covers 7 bases. CDR3 length: 14 residues. After removal of 2 bases from V and 12 bases from J, the junction contained 12 bases not matched to a gene. Germline-derived CDR1 and CDR2 are MDHEN and SYDVKM. The chain's CDR3 is CASSLNTRQGGTFF. Written as DNA, the CDR3 is TGTGCCAGCAGTTTAAACACCAGACAGGGAGGAACTTTCTTT.

The J gene is TRBJ2-5, the V gene TRBV2; 9 nucleotides agree with TRBD2. V shed 6 bases and J 1 base; nucleotides not matched to a gene: 6. This CDR3 is built from 15 residues. Germline V gives CDR1 SNHLY, CDR2 FYNNEI. The chain's CDR3 is CASSERLAVQETQYF. The CDR3 coding sequence is TGTGCCAGCAGCGAAAGACTAGCGGTCCAAGAGACCCAGTACTTC.

The gene calls are TRBV12-3 or TRBV12-4 and TRBJ2-3; D is undetermined. With 6 bases removed from V and 5 bases from J, the gap between germline ends came to 6 bases. This CDR3 has 11 amino acids. The CDR3 spells CASRWRDTQYF. The CDR3 DNA follows: TGTGCCAGCAGGTGGAGAGATACGCAGTATTTT.

V and J are TRBV2 and TRBJ2-2; 7 bases map to TRBD1. V dropped 4 bases and J dropped 3; count of bases not matched to a gene: 8. From germline, CDR1 is SNHLY and CDR2 FYNNEI. The CDR3 contains 16 residues. CDR3 amino acids: CASSGETGRYTGELFF. The CDR3, as DNA: TGTGCCAGCAGTGGTGAGACAGGGCGATACACCGGGGAGCTGTTTTTT.

In DNA, the CDR3 is TGCGCCAGCAGCTTGGGGTCTAGCGGGAATGAGCAGTTCTTC. This gives the protein CASSLGSSGNEQFF. The chain is built from TRBV5-1 and TRBJ2-1; 8 bases line up with TRBD2. The V gene end was trimmed by 0 bases and the J gene end by 7 bases; junction bases not matched to a gene: 3. This CDR3 comprises 14 residues. Germline V lookup: CDR1 SGHRS, CDR2 YFSETQ.

The V call is TRBV15, the J call TRBJ2-3; D remains unclear. Trimming removed 0 bases from V and 8 bases from J, with 6 bases in between. The V gene's germline CDR1 is LNHNV and CDR2 YYDKDF (reference sequence). The CDR3 sequence is 12 residues long. DNA for the CDR3: TGTGCCACCAGCAGAGAATTAGGTACGCAGTATTTT. Its protein product is CATSRELGTQYF. The entire variable domain, with the rest obtained from reference TRBV15 and TRBJ2-3, is as follows: DAMVIQNPRYQVTQFGKPVTLSCSQTLNHNVMYWYQQKSSQAPKLLFHYYDKDFNNEADTPDNFQSRRPNTSFCFLDIRSPGLGDTAMYLCATSRELGTQYFGPGTRLTVL.

The chain joins TRBV27 to TRBJ2-1, with D unclear. The ends were cut back, 4 bases at V and 0 bases at J, with 7 bases in the middle. The CDR3 extends over 14 amino acids. Germline CDR1 reads MNHEY; CDR2 reads SMNVEV (reference sequence). CDR3 in amino acids: CASSYWSSYNEQFF. DNA of the CDR3: TGTGCCAGCAGTTACTGGAGCTCCTACAATGAGCAGTTCTTC.

The rearrangement links TRBV11-3 to TRBJ2-4; 8 bases are a match to TRBD1. This CDR3 contains 13 residues. The V and J ends lost 5 bases and 7 bases, in that order; junction bases with no gene match: 4. CDR1 is SGHNT and CDR2 is YENEEA in the germline V gene. The CDR3 loop is CASSADRANIQYF. The CDR3 region has the DNA TGTGCCAGCAGCGCGGACAGGGCGAACATTCAGTACTTC.

This chain joins TRBV30 and TRBJ2-5; no clear D gene. Germline V CDR1 and CDR2: GTSNPN, SVGIG (reference sequence). The V end lost 0 bases, the J end lost 4 bases, and 12 bases lay between the germline ends. The CDR3 runs 14 residues. The CDR3 region has the DNA TGTGCCTGGAGTGTGGGAAGGAGTGTAGAGACCCAGTACTTC. It translates to CAWSVGRSVETQYF.

The J gene is TRBJ2-3, the V gene TRBV14; 7 bases line up with TRBD1. Germline V CDR1 and CDR2: SGHDN, FVKESK. The CDR3 is 15 amino acids. Trimming removed 3 bases from V and 5 bases from J; junction bases left unmatched: 8. CDR3: CASSHLQGTKDTQYF. CDR3 nucleotides: TGTGCCAGCAGCCATCTACAGGGGACGAAAGATACGCAGTATTTT.

A word on this clonotype: The junction departs from germline at one end; a sequencing error may be responsible. The chain uses TRBV7-7 and TRBJ1-2, with D possibly TRBD1 on 5 matching bases. The CDR3 extends over 15 amino acids. CDR1 and CDR2 (germline): SSHAT, FNYEAQ (reference sequence). The DNA of the CDR3 is TGTGCTAGCAGCTTAGTCGGGGCTCAGCCCTATGGCTACACCTTC. Translated, it gives CASSLVGAQPYGYTF.

The chain has TRBV7-2 and TRBJ2-5, with D possibly TRBD1 on 6 matching bases. CDR3 length: 14 amino acids. From germline, CDR1 is SGHTA and CDR2 FQGNSA. Trimming removed 4 bases at V and 4 bases at J, with 13 bases between. The CDR3 is CASSSIRGRETQYF. CDR3 nucleotides: TGTGCCAGCAGCTCAATCAGGGGTAGAGAGACCCAGTACTTC.

V usage is TRBV4-1 and J usage is TRBJ2-1; 10 bases line up with TRBD1. The CDR3 is 17 amino acids. The J segment lost 0 bases and the V segment lost 1 base, leaving 3 bases of the junction unmatched. CDR1 and CDR2 from the germline V gene are MGHRA and YSYEKL. CDR3 DNA sequence: TGCGCCAGCAGCCAAGCGGGGACAGGGGCCTCCTACAATGAGCAGTTCTTC. Its protein product is CASSQAGTGASYNEQFF.

The J gene is TRBJ2-5, the V gene TRBV5-4; 9 bases are a match to TRBD2. This CDR3 has 15 residues. The V and J ends lost 4 bases and 1 base, in that order; junction bases with no gene match: 5. Germline loops: CDR1 SGHNT, CDR2 YYREEE (reference sequence). The CDR3 region is CASSRLAELQETQYF. CDR3 bases: TGTGCCAGCAGCCGACTAGCGGAACTCCAAGAGACCCAGTACTTC. Full variable domain (rest looked up from reference TRBV5-4 and TRBJ2-5): ETGVTQSPTHLIKTRGQQVTLRCSSQSGHNTVSWYQQALGQGPQFIFQYYREEENGRGNFPPRFSGLQFPNYSSELNVNALELDDSALYLCASSRLAELQETQYFGPGTRLLVL.